These T cell receptor beta chains were read from a single sample in a study of shared clonotypes between healthy human individuals. Assay: immunoSEQ multiplex PCR; the TCRdb copy retains only in-frame clones and omits some. Of approximately 1.5 million clones listed, approximately 98.5% are singletons. Sequenced sample: naive CD4+ T cells sorted from blood. The receptors here all came from a man aged 25-45 years in good health. CDR3s include the opening cysteine and the closing phenylalanine or tryptophan. The D gene is left open where the match is weak. A row's size may be missing; if present it is once, few, many or a size class.

d_call j_call v_call clone_size cdr3_aa cdr3_nt
- TRBJ2-4 TRBV5-1 once CASSLVSGSQNIQYF TGCGCCAGCAGCTTGGTATCAGGGTCCCAAAACATTCAGTACTTC
- TRBJ2-3 TRBV27 - CASSLGPTDTQYF TGTGCCAGCAGTTTAGGCCCCACAGATACGCAGTATTTT
TRBD2 TRBJ2-1 TRBV6-6 - CASSYASGRAHEQFF TGTGCCAGCAGTTACGCTAGCGGGAGGGCCCATGAGCAGTTCTTC
- TRBJ1-2 TRBV19 - CASSDAGARGYTF TGTGCCAGTAGCGATGCAGGGGCGCGTGGCTACACCTTC
TRBD2 TRBJ2-7 TRBV5-1 - CASSLAQGLGYEQYF TGCGCCAGCAGCTTGGCGCAGGGACTAGGTTACGAGCAGTACTTC
- TRBJ1-3 TRBV7-2 - CASSSGMGLGSGNTIYF TGTGCCAGCAGCTCGGGGATGGGGTTAGGGTCTGGAAACACCATATATTTT
TRBD2 TRBJ2-1 TRBV28 - CASRPPGLAGVRSYNEQFF TGTGCCAGCAGACCTCCGGGACTAGCGGGAGTACGCTCCTACAATGAGCAGTTCTTC
TRBD1 TRBJ1-1 TRBV5-1 - CASSEGRGQGTEAFF TGCGCCAGCAGCGAAGGACGGGGACAGGGCACTGAAGCTTTCTTT
TRBD2 TRBJ2-5 TRBV7-9 - CASSLSGTSSQETQYF TGTGCCAGCAGCTTATCGGGGACTAGCAGCCAAGAGACCCAGTACTTC
- TRBJ2-4 TRBV5-1 - CASSLGAKNIQYF TGCGCCAGCAGCTTGGGGGCCAAAAACATTCAGTACTTC
- TRBJ2-2 TRBV28 - CASTVWRGNTGELFF TGTGCCAGCACCGTCTGGCGGGGTAACACCGGGGAGCTGTTTTTT